What follows are 29 T cell receptor beta chains derived from one specimen sequenced in a study of T cell repertoires in cytomegalovirus infection. TCRdb reprocessed the reads via MiXCR and lists one record per CDR3 protein. This table holds around 170,000 distinct CDR3 sequences, about 15% found once. Sequencing was performed on PBMCs. These receptors were taken from a human donor in good health (CMV status not recorded). Some clones in this sample may be carry-over from other donors' samples.

This clonotype came up a few times. The J gene is TRBJ1-1, the V gene TRBV6-5; D remains ambiguous. The CDR3 totals 17 residues. CDR1 and CDR2 (germline): MNHEY, SVGAGI. Trimming shortened V by 2 bases and J by 0 bases, and 16 bases separated the two germline ends. This chain's CDR3 is CASSYSYGSLMNTEAFF. CDR3 coding DNA: TGTGCCAGCAGTTACAGTTATGGGAGTCTCATGAACACTGAAGCTTTCTTT.

There are a few counts of this clonotype. The chain couples TRBV20-1 to TRBJ1-2, with 7 bases identical to TRBD1. This CDR3 region has 15 residues. Trimming removed 2 bases from V and 5 bases from J; junction bases left unmatched: 11. In germline, CDR1 is DFQATT, CDR2 SNEGSKA (reference sequence). The CDR3 loop is CSARRLQGKVYGYTF. DNA of the CDR3: TGCAGTGCTAGACGTCTACAGGGGAAGGTGTATGGCTACACCTTC.

The chain carries TRBV5-1 and TRBJ1-4; 9 nucleotides align to TRBD1. This CDR3 is 16 amino acids long. The junction had 3 bases not matched to a gene; V was cut back by 3 bases and J by 0 bases. CDR1 and CDR2 (germline): SGHRS, YFSETQ. DNA of the CDR3: TGCGCCAGCAGCTCGCGACAGGGGGCAACTAATGAAAAACTGTTTTTT. It yields the protein CASSSRQGATNEKLFF.

In its sample, this clonotype was seen many times. V gene TRBV28 combines with J gene TRBJ2-5; 8 nucleotides line up with TRBD2. Germline CDR1 reads MDHEN; CDR2 reads SYDVKM. The CDR3 length is 16 residues. V dropped 1 base and J dropped 0; count of bases not matched to a gene: 4. The DNA of the CDR3 is TGTGCCAGCAGTTTATACGTACTAGCGGACCAAGAGACCCAGTACTTC. Translation: CASSLYVLADQETQYF.

The genes are TRBV7-8 and TRBJ1-2; D not certain. This CDR3 contains 14 residues. Trimming left V 2 bases short and J 6 bases short, with 13 bases between. Germline CDR1 reads SGHVS; CDR2 reads FQNEAQ. As DNA, the CDR3 is TGTGCCAGCAGCTTACTCTTCACGGGCGATGGCTACACCTTC. Translation gives CASSLLFTGDGYTF.

This clonotype was counted at least ten times. This chain connects TRBV7-2 to TRBJ2-7, with 9 bases lining up with TRBD1. Looked up from germline, CDR1 is SGHTA and CDR2 is FQGNSA. V lost 5 bases to trimming and J lost 5 bases; unmatched junction nucleotides: 10. This CDR3 has 15 amino acids. The DNA of the CDR3 is TGTGCCAGCAGCAGGAGGACAGGGGATGACCACGAGCAGTACTTC. Its protein is CASSRRTGDDHEQYF. Using reference TRBV7-2 and TRBJ2-7 for the parts outside the CDR3, the full variable domain is GAGVSQSPSNKVTEKGKDVELRCDPISGHTALYWYRQSLGQGLEFLIYFQGNSAPDKSGLPSDRFSAERTGGSVSTLTIQRTQQEDSAVYLCASSRRTGDDHEQYFGPGTRLTVT.

This clonotype has at least ten counts. As DNA, the CDR3 is TGTGCCAGCAGAGGGGGTAGAGGGGGGCCCCAAGAGACCCAGTACTTC. Protein: CASRGGRGGPQETQYF. J is TRBJ2-5 and V is TRBV7-9; D may match TRBD1 or TRBD2 (6 bases each). Trimming cost V 6 bases and J 1 base, with 18 bases left between them. Looked up from germline, CDR1 is SEHNR and CDR2 is FQNEAQ (reference sequence). The length of the CDR3 is 16 residues.

This clonotype showed up many times. This chain links TRBV7-2 with TRBJ1-2, with D maybe TRBD1 (5 bases). V lost 5 bases and J lost 1, with 14 bases in between. The CDR3 has 15 residues. Per the germline V gene, CDR1 is SGHTA and CDR2 is FQGNSA. CDR3 amino acids: CASSLAGPINYGYTF. Written as DNA, the CDR3 is TGTGCCAGCAGCCTCGCGGGACCAATTAACTATGGCTACACCTTC. The whole variable domain, filled in from reference TRBV7-2 and TRBJ1-2, reads GAGVSQSPSNKVTEKGKDVELRCDPISGHTALYWYRQSLGQGLEFLIYFQGNSAPDKSGLPSDRFSAERTGGSVSTLTIQRTQQEDSAVYLCASSLAGPINYGYTFGSGTRLTVV.

The rearrangement links TRBV4-1 to TRBJ2-1, with 8 positions matching TRBD2. The CDR3 is 12 amino acids. Trimming cost V 2 bases and J 14 bases; bases outside gene matches: 5. Germline V gene lookup returns CDR1 MGHRA and CDR2 YSYEKL. The CDR3 protein is CASSQPSGSKFF. The CDR3 DNA sequence: TGCGCCAGCAGCCAACCTAGCGGGTCGAAGTTCTTC.

This clonotype was observed a few times. DNA for the CDR3: TGTGCCAGCAGCTTAGCGGACGAGCAGTACTTC. It is translated as CASSLADEQYF. The chain combines TRBV7-9 with TRBJ2-7, with no clear D. Trimming took 0 bases from V and 5 from J, leaving 2 bases between them. The CDR3 has 11 amino acids. Looked up from germline, CDR1 is SEHNR and CDR2 is FQNEAQ (reference sequence).

The chain couples TRBV6-2 or TRBV6-3 to TRBJ2-1; D may be TRBD2 (6 bases). The V gene's germline CDR1 is MNHEY and CDR2 SVGEGT. This CDR3 spans 12 amino acids. The V gene lost 11 bases and the J gene lost 2 bases, with 10 bases spanning the gap. The CDR3 nucleotides read TGTGCCGCGACGGGGGCCTACAATGAGCAGTTCTTC. It encodes CAATGAYNEQFF.

This chain joins TRBV24-1 and TRBJ2-3; D is uncertain. Germline V gene lookup returns CDR1 KGHDR and CDR2 SFDVKD. The CDR3 sequence is 15 residues long. Trimming cost V 6 bases and J 3 bases, with 15 bases left between them. The DNA for the CDR3 is TGTGCCACCAGTTTAGGACGCCGAGAGACAGATACGCAGTATTTT. This translates into CATSLGRRETDTQYF.

This clonotype was seen more than once but under ten times. The chain couples TRBV11-2 to TRBJ2-7, with D possibly called TRBD1 or TRBD2 (6 bases each). The germline V and J ends were trimmed by 6 bases and 7 bases, with 16 bases remaining between them. Germline-derived CDR1 and CDR2 are SGHAT and FQNNGV. The CDR3 loop spans 13 amino acids. The chain's CDR3 is CASRLTGGLEQYF. CDR3 nucleotides: TGTGCCAGCAGATTGACAGGAGGGCTGGAGCAGTACTTC.

This clonotype was observed many times. The chain recombines TRBV7-3 with TRBJ2-6, with D unresolved. Trimming stripped 5 bases from V and 0 bases from J, with 5 bases between. This CDR3 has 14 residues. Per the germline V gene, CDR1 is SGHTA and CDR2 is FQGTGA. CDR3 region: CASSRNSGANVLTF. The CDR3 DNA sequence: TGTGCCAGCAGCCGTAACTCTGGGGCCAACGTCCTGACTTTC.

This clonotype occurred many times. The chain carries TRBV7-6 and TRBJ2-7, with 8 nucleotides matching TRBD2. The V gene end was trimmed by 5 bases and the J gene end by 5 bases; junction bases not matched to a gene: 11. The germline CDR1 and CDR2 sequences are SGHVS and FNYEAQ. The CDR3 is 15 residues long. The CDR3 loop is CASSRISGSPDEQYF. DNA of the CDR3: TGTGCCAGCAGCCGTATAAGCGGGAGCCCCGACGAGCAGTACTTC.

The chain is built from TRBV10-3 and TRBJ2-5; TRBD1 might be the D (7 bases). Germline values: CDR1 ENHRY, CDR2 SYGVKD. The CDR3 covers 16 residues. Trimming shortened V by 3 bases and J by 1 base, and 15 bases separated the two germline ends. CDR3: CAISDAGQTFQETQYF. CDR3 sequence (DNA): TGTGCCATCAGTGACGCGGGACAGACATTCCAAGAGACCCAGTACTTC.

This chain links TRBV20-1 with TRBJ2-1; the D is unclear. Trimming shortened V by 1 base and J by 4 bases, and 8 bases separated the two germline ends. CDR3 length: 13 residues. The germline CDR1 and CDR2 sequences are DFQATT and SNEGSKA (reference sequence). The CDR3: CSARGLSYNEQFF. Here the CDR3 DNA reads TGCAGTGCTAGAGGTCTATCTTACAATGAGCAGTTCTTC.

The genes are TRBV4-2 and TRBJ2-1; 8 nucleotides align to TRBD2. Germline CDR1 and CDR2: LGHNA and YNFKEQ. The CDR3 length is 15 residues. V lost 0 bases and J lost 3; bases outside the gene matches: 1. CDR3 in DNA: TGTGCCAGCAGCCAAGACCGGGGGGGCTACAATGAGCAGTTCTTC. Translated, it gives CASSQDRGGYNEQFF.

This clonotype occurred many times. This chain connects TRBV6-5 to TRBJ1-3; possibly TRBD1 for D (5 bases). The CDR3 runs 13 residues. Deletions cut 5 bases from V and 4 bases from J, with 9 bases between. Germline V lookup: CDR1 MNHEY, CDR2 SVGAGI. In DNA, the CDR3 is TGTGCCAGCAGTGGAAACAGGGGAAACACCATATATTTT. This translates into CASSGNRGNTIYF.

The rearrangement uses TRBV7-9 and TRBJ2-1; no definite D call. The CDR3 runs 14 residues. CDR1 SEHNR and CDR2 FQNEAQ come from the germline V gene (reference sequence). Trimming left V 4 bases short and J 5 bases short, with 12 bases between. The CDR3 DNA reads TGTGCCAGCAGCTGGTCCGAGCAGAACAATGAGCAGTTCTTC. Amino acids: CASSWSEQNNEQFF.

This clonotype was seen a single time. The CDR3 coding sequence is TGTGCCAGCAGCCGACTGGACAGGGACGAAGCTTTCTTT. Protein: CASSRLDRDEAFF. This chain uses TRBV6-2 or TRBV6-3 with TRBJ1-1; 8 bases are shared with TRBD1. CDR3 length: 13 amino acids. Germline-derived CDR1 and CDR2 are MNHEY and SVGEGT. V was clipped by 6 bases and J by 8 bases; unmatched bases: 8.

The chain joins TRBV4-3 to TRBJ2-7, with 14 bases identical to TRBD2. The germline V gene encodes CDR1 LGHNA and CDR2 YSLEER. The V gene end was trimmed by 3 bases and the J gene end by 5 bases; junction bases not matched to a gene: 6. The CDR3 sequence is 16 residues long. CDR3 nucleotides: TGCGCCAGCAGCCAGGGGACTAGCGGGAGCAGAAACGAGCAGTACTTC. It codes for CASSQGTSGSRNEQYF.

This clonotype was detected ten times or more. The chain uses TRBV7-2 and TRBJ1-5; 8 bases are shared with TRBD1. Germline lookup yields CDR1 SGHTA and CDR2 FQGNSA. The CDR3 spans 13 residues. Unmatched junction bases numbered 3, after V lost 5 bases and J lost 6 bases. Here the CDR3 reads CASSPDRGQPQHF. Written as DNA, the CDR3 is TGTGCCAGCAGCCCCGACAGGGGTCAGCCCCAGCATTTT.

This clonotype has just a few counts. The V and J genes are TRBV18 and TRBJ1-1; 10 nucleotides line up with TRBD1. CDR3 length: 15 residues. Germline assignment: CDR1 KGHSH and CDR2 LQKENI. V shed 3 bases, J shed 4 bases, and the junction held 5 bases outside the gene matches. For the CDR3, the DNA is TGTGCCAGCTCACCCCTGGGGACAGGGGCCACTGAAGCTTTCTTT. This sequence encodes CASSPLGTGATEAFF. The full variable domain, with the rest looked up from reference TRBV18 and TRBJ1-1, is NAGVMQNPRHLVRRRGQEARLRCSPMKGHSHVYWYRQLPEEGLKFMVYLQKENIIDESGMPKERFSAEFPKEGPSILRIQQVVRGDSAAYFCASSPLGTGATEAFFGQGTRLTVV.

The chain links TRBV5-1 to TRBJ1-2; 8 bases are a match to TRBD1. This CDR3 has 14 residues. Unmatched junction bases numbered 4, after V lost 0 bases and J lost 6 bases. Germline V lookup: CDR1 SGHRS, CDR2 YFSETQ. CDR3 region: CASSLADRVHGYTF. CDR3 bases: TGCGCCAGCAGCTTGGCGGACAGGGTGCATGGCTACACCTTC.

This clonotype was counted many times. The J gene is TRBJ1-5, the V gene TRBV10-3, with D tentatively TRBD1 (5 bases). Trimming took 10 bases from V and 6 from J, leaving 16 bases between them. CDR3 length: 13 amino acids. Germline values: CDR1 ENHRY, CDR2 SYGVKD. The DNA of the CDR3 is TGTGCCACCAATTGGGACCCCAGTCAGCCCCAGCATTTT. Translating gives CATNWDPSQPQHF.

This clonotype showed up many times. The V call is TRBV28, the J call TRBJ2-5, with 11 bases identical to TRBD1. V shed 8 bases, J shed 5 bases, and the junction held 7 bases outside the gene matches. The CDR3 extends over 14 amino acids. Germline assignment: CDR1 MDHEN and CDR2 SYDVKM. CDR3 in amino acids: CASGDRGIGETQYF. The CDR3 nucleotides read TGTGCCAGCGGGGACAGGGGGATTGGGGAGACCCAGTACTTC.

This clonotype was recorded once. The DNA for the CDR3 is TGTGCTAGTCTAGGGACAGGGAACACTGAAGCTTTCTTT. This gives the protein CASLGTGNTEAFF. The J gene is TRBJ1-1, the V gene TRBV12-5; TRBD1 agrees at 8 bases. The CDR3 runs 13 residues. The germline V gene encodes CDR1 LGHNT and CDR2 FRNRAP. The trim removed 8 bases at V and 1 base at J, leaving 3 bases unmatched.

For this clonotype: A much larger clone sits a single nucleotide away, making a read error possible. The chain employs TRBV6-2 or TRBV6-3 and TRBJ2-1; D gene unclear. CDR3 length: 11 residues. Germline V lookup: CDR1 MNHEY, CDR2 SVGEGT. The V gene lost 2 bases and the J gene lost 7 bases, with 3 bases spanning the gap. The CDR3: CASSYENEQFF. CDR3 coding DNA: TGTGCCAGCAGTTACGAGAATGAGCAGTTCTTC.